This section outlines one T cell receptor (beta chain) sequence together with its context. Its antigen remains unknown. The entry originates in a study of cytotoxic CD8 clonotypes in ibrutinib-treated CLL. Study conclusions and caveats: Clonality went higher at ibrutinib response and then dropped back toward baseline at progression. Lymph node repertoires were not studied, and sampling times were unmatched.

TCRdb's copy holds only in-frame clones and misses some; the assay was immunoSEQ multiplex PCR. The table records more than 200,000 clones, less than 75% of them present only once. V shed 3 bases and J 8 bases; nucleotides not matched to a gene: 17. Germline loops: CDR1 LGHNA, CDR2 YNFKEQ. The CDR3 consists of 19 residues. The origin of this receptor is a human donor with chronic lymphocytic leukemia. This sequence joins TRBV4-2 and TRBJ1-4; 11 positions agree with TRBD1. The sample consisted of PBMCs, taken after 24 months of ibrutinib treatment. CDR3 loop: CASSHPPGQGEVDREKLFF. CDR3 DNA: TGTGCCAGCAGCCACCCACCGGGACAGGGGGAGGTCGATCGGGAAAAACTGTTTTTT.